Below are 25 T cell receptor beta chains sequenced from a single sample in a study of T cell responses to AZD1222 COVID-19 vaccine. Profiling relied on immunoSEQ multiplex PCR, and the TCRdb table lists in-frame clones only, not all of them. This repertoire shows about 110,000 clones, about 94% found once; its top ten account for about 3.1%. Sequences were derived from peripheral blood, sampled 28 days after the second AZD1222 dose. The source is an adult who received the AZD1222 COVID-19 vaccine.

The chain carries TRBV20-1 and TRBJ2-7; D may be TRBD1 or TRBD2 (6 bases each). The CDR3 runs to 13 residues. CDR1 DFQATT and CDR2 SNEGSKA come from the germline V gene (reference sequence). The germline V and J ends were trimmed by 3 bases and 2 bases, with 11 bases remaining between them. DNA of the CDR3: TGCAGTGCTAGTCGGGGGACACCCTACGAGCAGTACTTC. Amino acids: CSASRGTPYEQYF.

This clone is a singleton in its sample. This chain links TRBV10-3 with TRBJ2-5; a weak D match, TRBD2 (6 bases). The CDR3 sequence is 14 residues long. The V gene's germline CDR1 is ENHRY and CDR2 SYGVKD. V lost 8 bases, J lost 5 bases, and 18 bases lay in between. The CDR3 spells CAIPRLVVLETQYF. The CDR3 DNA follows: TGTGCCATCCCCCGACTAGTGGTGTTGGAGACCCAGTACTTC.

The chain carries TRBV11-3 and TRBJ2-2, with 9 bases aligning to TRBD1. The CDR3 has 17 residues. The ends lost 1 base at V and 3 bases at J; junction bases unmatched: 6. The germline V gene has CDR1 SGHNT and CDR2 YENEEA. The CDR3 DNA reads TGTGCCAGCAGCTTAGGCATACGGACAGGGGACACCGGGGAGCTGTTTTTT. Protein product: CASSLGIRTGDTGELFF.

The CDR3 is CASRSTGDSSGANVLTF. The DNA for the CDR3 is TGCGCCAGCAGGTCGACAGGGGATTCATCTGGGGCCAACGTCCTGACTTTC. The chain recombines TRBV10-1 with TRBJ2-6, with 8 bases fitting TRBD1. V dropped 6 bases and J dropped 1; count of bases not matched to a gene: 8. This CDR3 is 17 amino acids long. CDR1 and CDR2 (germline): WNHNN, SYGVQD (reference sequence).

In its sample, this clone was seen once. The chain joins TRBV27 to TRBJ2-3; D is ambiguous. V lost 4 bases and J 0 bases, leaving 11 bases between the germline ends. The germline V gene has CDR1 MNHEY and CDR2 SMNVEV (reference sequence). CDR3 length: 15 residues. For the CDR3, the DNA is TGTGCCAGCAGTTCAACCGTATCTAGCACAGATACGCAGTATTTT. Translating it yields CASSSTVSSTDTQYF.

This chain uses TRBV7-9 with TRBJ1-5, with 7 nucleotides matching TRBD1. V was clipped by 5 bases and J by 1 base; unmatched bases: 5. The CDR3 spans 15 residues. Germline V gene lookup returns CDR1 SEHNR and CDR2 FQNEAQ (reference sequence). CDR3 coding DNA: TGTGCCAGCAGCCCACAGGGGACCAGCAATCAGCCCCAGCATTTT. It encodes CASSPQGTSNQPQHF.

The chain joins TRBV5-1 to TRBJ2-3, with 10 bases aligning to TRBD2. The CDR3 is 17 amino acids. Losses at the gene ends were 0 bases for V and 3 bases for J; bases not matched to a gene: 7. In germline, CDR1 is SGHRS, CDR2 YFSETQ. The CDR3 is CASSLDAGTSATDTQYF. DNA for the CDR3: TGCGCCAGCAGCTTGGATGCCGGGACTAGCGCAACAGATACGCAGTATTTT.

The genes are TRBV27 and TRBJ1-1; 9 nucleotides align to TRBD1. V lost 3 bases and J lost 11; bases outside the gene matches: 4. This CDR3 is built from 12 residues. Germline CDR1 MNHEY, CDR2 SMNVEV (reference sequence). The chain's CDR3 is CASSFTGGDAFF. In nucleotides, the CDR3 is TGTGCCAGCAGTTTTACAGGGGGCGACGCTTTCTTT.

The chain links TRBV18 to TRBJ1-2; tentative D call: TRBD1 (5 bases). This CDR3 is 15 amino acids long. The V and J ends lost 3 bases and 11 bases respectively, with 22 bases between them. Germline V lookup: CDR1 KGHSH, CDR2 LQKENI. The DNA of the CDR3 is TGTGCCAGCTCACCGCCGAGGGACTCGATTCATTCGTACACCTTC. This encodes CASSPPRDSIHSYTF.

The chain joins TRBV11-2 to TRBJ1-4; D is unclear. CDR1 SGHAT and CDR2 FQNNGV come from the germline V gene. V lost 1 base and J lost 4, with 10 bases in between. The CDR3 has 15 amino acids. Here the CDR3 reads CASSLVSSVNEKLFF. CDR3 coding DNA: TGTGCCAGCAGCTTAGTATCGTCGGTTAATGAAAAACTGTTTTTT.

This clone has only one observation. The V and J genes are TRBV27 and TRBJ1-1; D remains ambiguous. From germline, CDR1 is MNHEY and CDR2 SMNVEV (reference sequence). The V end was cut by 10 bases, the J end by 1 base, with 13 bases between. This CDR3 is built from 13 residues. This CDR3 reads CATRWTENTEAFF. The CDR3 coding sequence is TGTGCCACCCGATGGACGGAGAACACTGAAGCTTTCTTT.

The CDR3 region has the DNA TGTGCCATCAGTATTGGGACAGGGGCCTACAATGAGCAGTTCTTC. Translated: CAISIGTGAYNEQFF. The chain carries TRBV10-3 and TRBJ2-1; 10 bases fit TRBD1. CDR1 and CDR2 from the germline V gene are ENHRY and SYGVKD. Trimming cost V 5 bases and J 2 bases; bases outside gene matches: 3. CDR3 length: 15 residues.

This rearrangement joins TRBV7-7 to TRBJ1-1; no clear D gene. CDR3 length equals 13 residues. CDR1 SSHAT and CDR2 FNYEAQ come from the germline V gene (reference sequence). The ends were cut back, 1 base at V and 4 bases at J, with 7 bases in the middle. DNA of the CDR3: TGTGCCAGCAGCTTAGATCAAACCACTGAAGCTTTCTTT. This gives the protein CASSLDQTTEAFF.

Here the CDR3 reads CASSPLDRGREKLFF. The CDR3 DNA follows: TGTGCCAGCAGCCCATTGGACAGGGGGAGAGAAAAACTGTTTTTT. This chain links TRBV7-6 with TRBJ1-4, with 10 nucleotides matching TRBD1. V shed 5 bases, J shed 8 bases, and the junction held 8 bases outside the gene matches. Per the germline V gene, CDR1 is SGHVS and CDR2 is FNYEAQ. CDR3 size: 15 residues.

The chain's CDR3 is CASSLVAGGPADTQYF. The CDR3 DNA sequence: TGTGCCAGCAGCTTGGTAGCGGGAGGGCCCGCAGATACGCAGTATTTT. This chain uses TRBV5-4 with TRBJ2-3; TRBD2 aligns across 11 bases. Looked up from germline, CDR1 is SGHNT and CDR2 is YYREEE (reference sequence). V shed 0 bases and J 4 bases; nucleotides not matched to a gene: 4. The CDR3 is 16 amino acids.

The rearrangement joins TRBV15 to TRBJ1-6; D gene unclear. This CDR3 is built from 13 residues. Germline V gene lookup returns CDR1 LNHNV and CDR2 YYDKDF (reference sequence). With 3 bases removed from V and 9 bases from J, the gap between germline ends came to 9 bases. The CDR3 DNA is TGTGCCACCAGCAGGGACGGCCCTTCACCCCTCCACTTT. This encodes CATSRDGPSPLHF.

The gene calls are TRBV7-2 and TRBJ1-2; D is undetermined. This CDR3 has 13 residues. The germline gives CDR1 SGHTA, CDR2 FQGNSA. V was pared by 2 bases and J by 5 bases, with 9 bases between. CDR3 protein: CASSLQATYGYTF. The CDR3 nucleotides are TGTGCCAGCAGCTTACAGGCTACTTATGGCTACACCTTC.

The rearrangement joins TRBV6-5 to TRBJ1-3; TRBD1 is a possible D gene (6 bases). Germline V gives CDR1 MNHEY, CDR2 SVGAGI. V was cut by 6 bases and J by 1 base, with 10 bases left in between. The length of the CDR3 is 14 residues. This CDR3 is CASRPRGSGNTIYF. DNA for the CDR3: TGTGCCAGCAGGCCCAGGGGTTCTGGAAACACCATATATTTT.

The chain carries TRBV5-6 and TRBJ2-7, with 7 bases that match TRBD1. Looked up from germline, CDR1 is SGHDT and CDR2 is YYEEEE. CDR3 length equals 12 residues. V lost 5 bases, J lost 2 bases, and 1 base stayed unmatched. Written as DNA, the CDR3 is TGTGCCAGCAGTACAGGGGCCTACGAGCAGTACTTC. Its protein is CASSTGAYEQYF.

This clone came up once. The CDR3 DNA is TGTGCCAGCAGCCTCAGGGGTAAGGGAGGGAATGAGCAGTTCTTC. It encodes CASSLRGKGGNEQFF. The chain combines TRBV3-1 (or the pseudogene TRBV3-2) with TRBJ2-1; D may be TRBD2 (7 bases). V was cut by 4 bases and J by 7 bases, with 17 bases left in between. The CDR3 spans 15 residues. CDR1 and CDR2 from the germline V gene are LGHDT and YNNKEL (reference sequence).

The chain joins TRBV6-4 to TRBJ1-2, with TRBD1 as a possible D gene (6 bases). Trimming removed 6 bases at V and 4 bases at J, with 15 bases between. Germline V gene lookup returns CDR1 MRHNA and CDR2 SNTAGT. The CDR3 covers 14 residues. This chain's CDR3 is CASSDTGSGYGYTF. The CDR3 DNA reads TGTGCCAGCAGCGATACAGGGTCGGGCTATGGCTACACCTTC.

The J gene is TRBJ1-1, the V gene TRBV28; D is unresolved. The CDR3 covers 12 residues. Germline CDR1 is MDHEN and CDR2 is SYDVKM. Trimming removed 4 bases from V and 7 bases from J, with 10 bases in between. CDR3 protein: CASSSFGSEAFF. The CDR3 DNA is TGTGCCAGCAGTTCTTTCGGGAGTGAAGCTTTCTTT.

The genes are TRBV12-5 and TRBJ2-7, with D unresolved. Germline V gives CDR1 LGHNT, CDR2 FRNRAP. Trimming pared 4 bases from V and 3 bases from J, leaving 19 bases between. CDR3 size: 16 residues. CDR3 protein: CASGSAHQDGNYEQYF. The CDR3 DNA sequence: TGTGCTAGTGGTTCCGCCCACCAGGACGGCAACTACGAGCAGTACTTC.

The V gene is TRBV7-7, the J gene TRBJ1-4, with TRBD1 as a possible D gene (5 bases). Trimming cost V 2 bases and J 0 bases, with 16 bases left between them. CDR3 length: 18 residues. Germline lookup yields CDR1 SSHAT and CDR2 FNYEAQ (reference sequence). CDR3 protein: CASSLWWGFFATNEKLFF. For the CDR3, the DNA is TGTGCCAGCAGCTTATGGTGGGGCTTCTTTGCAACTAATGAAAAACTGTTTTTT.

The V call is TRBV5-1, the J call TRBJ2-3; D may correspond to TRBD1 or TRBD2 (6 bases each). Germline values: CDR1 SGHRS, CDR2 YFSETQ. The CDR3 is made up of 17 amino acids. V lost 4 bases, J lost 6 bases, and 24 bases lay in between. This chain's CDR3 is CASSLAGGGSGQDTQYF. The CDR3 nucleotides are TGCGCCAGCAGCCTGGCCGGGGGCGGTTCAGGTCAGGATACGCAGTATTTT.